This T cell receptor (beta chain) comes out of a study of blood T cell repertoires in COVID-19. Study background: Acute and convalescent COVID-19 samples came from the United States, Italy and Spain. The cDNA or gDNA used as material had been derived from T cells, B-cell-depleted T cells, or PBMCs.

Per the authors' pipeline: The authors estimated nucleated cell counts from reference gene primer amplification. Repertoires were generated with immunoSEQ multiplex PCR, while TCRdb's copy carries only in-frame clones and drops some. V and J calls and clone size are those listed in that table; D and trimming were worked out from the DNA. The table shows some 15,000 clones, with 90% occurring only once. Trimming took 5 bases from V and 5 from J, leaving 12 bases between them. The length of the CDR3 is 13 residues. Per germline, CDR1 LGHDT and CDR2 YNNKEL (reference sequence). This clone was observed a handful of times.

The sample comprised peripheral blood. The clonotype comes from a human donor in a cohort sampled during active COVID-19. The V gene is TRBV3-1 (or the pseudogene TRBV3-2), the J gene TRBJ2-5; D may be TRBD1 (5 bases). The CDR3 nucleotides read TGTGCCAGCAGCAGGGGTCAGTGGGAGACCCAGTACTTC. This codes for CASSRGQWETQYF.